Listed here are 19 T cell receptor beta chains from one sample, sequenced in a study of OX40 agonist ivuxolimab in advanced cancers. Only in-frame clones appear in the TCRdb table, and some are missing; sequencing was by immunoSEQ multiplex PCR. The table records tens of thousands of clones, about nine tenths of them present only once. The sample here was CD4+ or CD8+ T cells sorted from blood, taken in a trial of the OX40 agonist ivuxolimab. The receptors shown here come from an adult with an advanced solid tumor such as melanoma, head and neck, liver or kidney cancer.

The count of this clone is one. V and J are TRBV7-8 and TRBJ2-7; D is unclear. The CDR3 loop spans 14 amino acids. V was shortened by 1 base and J by 0 bases, with 7 bases between the two germline ends. The germline V gene encodes CDR1 SGHVS and CDR2 FQNEAQ. CDR3 in amino acids: CASSLDASSYEQYF. The CDR3 DNA follows: TGTGCCAGCAGCTTAGACGCTAGCTCCTACGAGCAGTACTTC. The whole variable domain, remainder taken from reference TRBV7-8 and TRBJ2-7, is GAGVSQSPRYKVAKRGQDVALRCDPISGHVSLFWYQQALGQGPEFLTYFQNEAQLDKSGLPSDRFFAERPEGSVSTLKIQRTQQEDSAVYLCASSLDASSYEQYFGPGTRLTVT.

This sequence joins TRBV14 and TRBJ2-7; unclear D gene. The CDR3 extends over 15 amino acids. Germline CDR1 SGHDN, CDR2 FVKESK. The ends were cut back, 1 base at V and 5 bases at J, with 15 bases in the middle. CDR3 bases: TGTGCCAGCAGCCAAGGCGGTGGTTGGGCTGACGAGCAGTACTTC. It specifies CASSQGGGWADEQYF.

The J gene is TRBJ1-4, the V gene TRBV6-1; D remains ambiguous. The CDR3 is 10 residues long. The V end was cut by 6 bases, the J end by 5 bases, with 1 base between. Germline V gene lookup returns CDR1 MNHNS and CDR2 SASEGT. CDR3 bases: TGTGCCAGCAGGAATGAAAAACTGTTTTTT. It specifies CASRNEKLFF.

V usage is TRBV10-1 and J usage is TRBJ2-1, with D possibly TRBD1 on 5 matching bases. The germline V gene has CDR1 WNHNN and CDR2 SYGVQD (reference sequence). V lost 6 bases to trimming and J lost 7 bases, with 13 bases between them. The CDR3 spans 13 residues. CDR3 nucleotide sequence: TGCGCCAGCAGGCAGCGACAGAAGAATGAGCAGTTCTTC. Translation: CASRQRQKNEQFF.

The genes are TRBV2 and TRBJ2-5, with D hard to call. This CDR3 has 11 residues. Germline CDR1 is SNHLY and CDR2 is FYNNEI. With 7 bases removed from V and 4 bases from J, the gap between germline ends came to 7 bases. CDR3 sequence reads: CASNPVETQYF. For the CDR3, the DNA is TGTGCCAGCAACCCGGTAGAGACCCAGTACTTC.

The chain couples TRBV9 to TRBJ1-5; 8 bases are shared with TRBD1. Trimming took 3 bases from V and 8 from J; bases not matched to a gene: 7. CDR3 length equals 14 residues. Germline CDR1 is SGDLS and CDR2 is YYNGEE. The CDR3 sequence: CASSAGQGPEPQHF. The CDR3 DNA reads as TGTGCCAGCAGCGCCGGACAGGGCCCAGAGCCCCAGCATTTT.

This chain uses TRBV6-1 with TRBJ1-5, with 10 bases that match TRBD1. Germline V lookup: CDR1 MNHNS, CDR2 SASEGT. This CDR3 is 16 amino acids long. After removal of 5 bases from V and 2 bases from J, the junction contained 6 bases not matched to a gene. The CDR3 reads CASSKDRGHGNQPQHF. CDR3 nucleotides: TGTGCCAGCAGTAAAGACAGGGGGCATGGCAATCAGCCCCAGCATTTT.

In the case of this clone: An end of the junction does not agree with germline; a read error may underlie this. This sample also contains other DNA sequences that code for the same CDR3. The J gene is TRBJ2-1, the V gene TRBV30; D might be TRBD1 (6 bases). Per germline, CDR1 GTSNPN and CDR2 SVGIG (reference sequence). The CDR3 runs 11 residues. CDR3 sequence (DNA): TGTGCCTGGTCCCGTAAGGGGGAGCAATTCTTC. As protein: CAWSRKGEQFF.

The DNA of the CDR3 is TGCAGCGTTATCCCCTTTTCCGATGAGCAGTTCTTC. This translates into CSVIPFSDEQFF. The chain joins TRBV29-1 to TRBJ2-1; D is unclear. The CDR3 is 12 residues long. V lost 5 bases, J lost 8 bases, and 13 bases lay in between. CDR1 SQVTM and CDR2 ANQGSEA come from the germline V gene.

J is TRBJ2-7 and V is TRBV6-5; possible D gene TRBD1, 6 bases. Trimming pared 1 base from V and 5 bases from J, leaving 12 bases between. The germline V gene has CDR1 MNHEY and CDR2 SVGAGI. The CDR3 spans 14 residues. This CDR3 is CASSYLGARNEQYF. The CDR3 DNA reads as TGTGCCAGCAGTTACTTGGGGGCGCGCAACGAGCAGTACTTC.

The chain is built from TRBV7-3 and TRBJ2-3, with D maybe TRBD2 (6 bases). Germline V gene data show CDR1 as SGHTA and CDR2 as FQGTGA. This CDR3 contains 13 residues. The V gene lost 5 bases and the J gene lost 9 bases, with 15 bases spanning the gap. The CDR3 region is CASSPTPGLTQYF. CDR3 DNA: TGTGCCAGCAGCCCCACTCCGGGACTGACGCAGTATTTT. Looking up the rest from reference TRBV7-3 and TRBJ2-3 gives the full variable domain: GAGVSQTPSNKVTEKGKYVELRCDPISGHTALYWYRQSLGQGPEFLIYFQGTGAADDSGLPNDRFFAVRPEGSVSTLKIQRTERGDSAVYLCASSPTPGLTQYFGPGTRLTVL.

V and J are TRBV2 and TRBJ2-1; TRBD2 aligns across 10 bases. With 6 bases clipped from V and 7 bases from J, the junction kept 6 bases outside the gene matches. The CDR3 consists of 14 residues. Germline CDR1 is SNHLY and CDR2 is FYNNEI. Here the CDR3 DNA reads TGTGCCAGCAGCCCTAGCGGGAGTTGGAATGAGCAGTTCTTC. This codes for CASSPSGSWNEQFF. Supplemented by reference TRBV2 and TRBJ2-1, the full variable domain reads EPEVTQTPSHQVTQMGQEVILRCVPISNHLYFYWYRQILGQKVEFLVSFYNNEISEKSEIFDDQFSVERPDGSNFTLKIRSTKLEDSAMYFCASSPSGSWNEQFFGPGTRLTVL.

CDR3: CASSLTGGTNTEAFF. CDR3 nucleotides: TGCGCCAGCAGTCTGACAGGGGGGACCAACACTGAAGCTTTCTTT. The V call is TRBV10-2, the J call TRBJ1-1, with 9 bases matching TRBD1. Per the germline V gene, CDR1 is WSHSY and CDR2 is SAAADI. The CDR3 contains 15 residues. J was trimmed by 2 bases and V by 5 bases; bases with no gene match: 6.

The chain carries TRBV15 and TRBJ1-3, with 7 bases aligning to TRBD1. Germline CDR1 and CDR2: LNHNV and YYDKDF (reference sequence). With V trimmed by 0 bases and J by 4 bases, 9 bases remained unmatched. CDR3 length equals 17 residues. CDR3 in DNA: TGTGCCACCAGCAGAGAACCGGGACAGTGGGCCGGAAACACCATATATTTT. It codes for CATSREPGQWAGNTIYF.

The rearrangement links TRBV28 to TRBJ2-7; TRBD2 might be the D (5 bases). CDR3 length: 15 amino acids. Trimming shortened V by 2 bases and J by 3 bases, and 14 bases separated the two germline ends. Germline V lookup: CDR1 MDHEN, CDR2 SYDVKM. This chain's CDR3 is CASSLRGIGRYEQYF. The CDR3 region has the DNA TGTGCCAGCAGTTTAAGAGGGATTGGGCGCTACGAGCAGTACTTC.

The CDR3, as DNA: TGTGCCAGCAACCCCCGCCGAGGCGGAAGACCCTACAATGAGCAGTTCTTC. Its translation: CASNPRRGGRPYNEQFF. This chain joins TRBV6-4 and TRBJ2-1, with D hard to call. The V end lost 7 bases, the J end lost 2 bases, and 21 bases lay between the germline ends. The CDR3 is 17 amino acids. Germline CDR1 is MRHNA and CDR2 is SNTAGT.

The J gene is TRBJ2-2, the V gene TRBV5-1; D might be TRBD1 or TRBD2, each matching 5 bases. This CDR3 contains 15 residues. Germline V gives CDR1 SGHRS, CDR2 YFSETQ. Between the trimmed V and J ends, which lost 2 bases and 0 bases, there was a span of 8 bases. CDR3 residues: CASSFRDANTGELFF. CDR3 bases: TGCGCCAGCAGCTTCCGGGACGCGAACACCGGGGAGCTGTTTTTT.

The J gene is TRBJ2-1, the V gene TRBV29-1; the D gene is possibly TRBD2 (5 bases). V was cut by 5 bases and J by 8 bases, with 16 bases left in between. This CDR3 comprises 13 residues. Per the germline V gene, CDR1 is SQVTM and CDR2 is ANQGSEA. The CDR3 region has the DNA TGCAGCGTTCTAGACCCGGGGATGGATGAGCAGTTCTTC. Encoded protein: CSVLDPGMDEQFF.

The chain is built from TRBV2 and TRBJ2-7; 12 bases align to TRBD2. The CDR3 has 15 amino acids. J lost 1 base, V lost 7 bases, and 5 bases had no gene match. CDR1 is SNHLY and CDR2 is FYNNEI in the germline V gene. CDR3 protein: CASTRTSGKSYEQYF. The CDR3 region has the DNA TGTGCCAGCACCAGGACTAGCGGGAAATCCTACGAGCAGTACTTC.